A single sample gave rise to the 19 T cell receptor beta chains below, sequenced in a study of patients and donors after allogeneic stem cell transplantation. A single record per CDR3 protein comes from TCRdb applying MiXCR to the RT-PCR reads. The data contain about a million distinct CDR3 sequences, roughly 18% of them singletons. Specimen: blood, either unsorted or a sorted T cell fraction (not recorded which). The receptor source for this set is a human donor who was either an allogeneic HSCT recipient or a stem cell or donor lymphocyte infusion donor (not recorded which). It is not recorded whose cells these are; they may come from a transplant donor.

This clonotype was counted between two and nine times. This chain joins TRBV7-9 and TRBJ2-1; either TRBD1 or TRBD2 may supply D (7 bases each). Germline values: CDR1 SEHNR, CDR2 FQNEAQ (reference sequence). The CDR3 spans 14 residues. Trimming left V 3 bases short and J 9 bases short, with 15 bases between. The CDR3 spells CASSLNRGGGEQFF. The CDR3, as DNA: TGTGCCAGCAGCTTGAACAGGGGCGGGGGTGAGCAGTTCTTC.

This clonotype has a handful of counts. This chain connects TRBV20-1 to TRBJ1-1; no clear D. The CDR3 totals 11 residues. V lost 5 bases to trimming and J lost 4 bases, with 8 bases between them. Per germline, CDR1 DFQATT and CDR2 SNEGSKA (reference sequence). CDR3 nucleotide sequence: TGCAGTGCTCACTCCGTCACTGAAGCTTTCTTT. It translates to CSAHSVTEAFF.

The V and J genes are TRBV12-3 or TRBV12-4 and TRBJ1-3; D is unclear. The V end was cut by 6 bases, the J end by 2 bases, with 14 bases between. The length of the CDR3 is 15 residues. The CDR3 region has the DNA TGTGCCAGCAGCCCGCTTCCTCGGGCTGGAAACACCATATATTTT. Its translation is CASSPLPRAGNTIYF.

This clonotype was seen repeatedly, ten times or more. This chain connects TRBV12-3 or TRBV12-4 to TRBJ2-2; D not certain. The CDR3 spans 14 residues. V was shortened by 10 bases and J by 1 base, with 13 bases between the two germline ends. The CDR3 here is CAIKNPGNTGELFF. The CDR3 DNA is TGTGCCATCAAGAACCCGGGGAACACCGGGGAGCTGTTTTTT.

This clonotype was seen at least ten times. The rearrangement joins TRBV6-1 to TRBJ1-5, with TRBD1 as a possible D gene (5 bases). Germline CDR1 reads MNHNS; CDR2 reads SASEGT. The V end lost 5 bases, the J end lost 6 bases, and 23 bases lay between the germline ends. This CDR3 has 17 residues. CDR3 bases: TGTGCCAGCAGTCCCGCCGGGGCTGGAGAAGGTGGTCAGCCCCAGCATTTT. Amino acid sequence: CASSPAGAGEGGQPQHF.

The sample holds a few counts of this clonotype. The CDR3 here is CASSQRFFNEQYF. Here the CDR3 DNA reads TGTGCCAGCAGCCAAAGGTTCTTCAACGAGCAGTACTTC. The V and J genes are TRBV7-2 and TRBJ2-7; D is unresolved. Looked up from germline, CDR1 is SGHTA and CDR2 is FQGNSA. The CDR3 is 13 amino acids. Trimming pared 5 bases from V and 5 bases from J, leaving 13 bases between. Looking up the rest from reference TRBV7-2 and TRBJ2-7 gives the full variable domain: GAGVSQSPSNKVTEKGKDVELRCDPISGHTALYWYRQSLGQGLEFLIYFQGNSAPDKSGLPSDRFSAERTGGSVSTLTIQRTQQEDSAVYLCASSQRFFNEQYFGPGTRLTVT.

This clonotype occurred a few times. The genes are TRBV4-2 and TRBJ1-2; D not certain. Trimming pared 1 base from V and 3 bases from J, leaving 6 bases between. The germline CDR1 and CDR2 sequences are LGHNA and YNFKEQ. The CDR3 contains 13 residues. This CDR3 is CASSQAVHYGYTF. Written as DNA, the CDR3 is TGTGCCAGCAGCCAAGCGGTACACTATGGCTACACCTTC.

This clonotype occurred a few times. The CDR3 DNA reads TGTGCCAGCAGCCAATGGGGAGGGCCGTCAATCAATGAGCAGTTCTTC. Translated: CASSQWGGPSINEQFF. The chain links TRBV21-1 to TRBJ2-1; no DNA check was done on the table's D call, TRBD2. TRBV21-1 is an annotated pseudogene. This CDR3 region has 16 residues.

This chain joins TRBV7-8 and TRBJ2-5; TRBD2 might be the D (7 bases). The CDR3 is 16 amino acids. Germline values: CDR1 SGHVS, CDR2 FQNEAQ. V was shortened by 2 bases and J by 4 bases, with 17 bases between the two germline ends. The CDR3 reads CASSLLMTGGRETQYF. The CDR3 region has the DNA TGTGCCAGCAGCTTATTGATGACGGGGGGCCGAGAGACCCAGTACTTC.

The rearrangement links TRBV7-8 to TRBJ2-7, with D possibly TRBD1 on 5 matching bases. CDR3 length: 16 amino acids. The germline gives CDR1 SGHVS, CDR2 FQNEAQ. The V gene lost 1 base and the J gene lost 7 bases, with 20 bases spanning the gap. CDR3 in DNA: TGTGCCAGCAGCTTAGATCCGGCAGGGCTTCTGGGGGAGCAGTACTTC. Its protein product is CASSLDPAGLLGEQYF.

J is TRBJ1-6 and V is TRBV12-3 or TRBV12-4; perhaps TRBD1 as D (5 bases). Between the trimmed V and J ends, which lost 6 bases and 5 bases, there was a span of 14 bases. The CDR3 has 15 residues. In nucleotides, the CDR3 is TGTGCCAGCAGACCTACAGGATTGGATAATTCACCCCTCCACTTT. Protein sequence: CASRPTGLDNSPLHF.

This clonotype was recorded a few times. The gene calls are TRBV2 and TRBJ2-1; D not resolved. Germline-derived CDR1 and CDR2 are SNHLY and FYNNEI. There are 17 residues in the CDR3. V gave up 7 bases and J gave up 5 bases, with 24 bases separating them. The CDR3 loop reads CASKGVKGKGSHNEQFF. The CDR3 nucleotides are TGTGCCAGCAAGGGCGTCAAAGGGAAGGGTTCTCACAATGAGCAGTTCTTC.

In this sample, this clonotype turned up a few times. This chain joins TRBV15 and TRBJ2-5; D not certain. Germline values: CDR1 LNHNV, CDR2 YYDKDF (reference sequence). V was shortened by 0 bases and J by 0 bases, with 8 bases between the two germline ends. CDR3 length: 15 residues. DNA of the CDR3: TGTGCCACCAGCAGAGACTCAAGGGACCAAGAGACCCAGTACTTC. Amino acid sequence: CATSRDSRDQETQYF. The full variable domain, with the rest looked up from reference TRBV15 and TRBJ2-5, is DAMVIQNPRYQVTQFGKPVTLSCSQTLNHNVMYWYQQKSSQAPKLLFHYYDKDFNNEADTPDNFQSRRPNTSFCFLDIRSPGLGDTAMYLCATSRDSRDQETQYFGPGTRLLVL.

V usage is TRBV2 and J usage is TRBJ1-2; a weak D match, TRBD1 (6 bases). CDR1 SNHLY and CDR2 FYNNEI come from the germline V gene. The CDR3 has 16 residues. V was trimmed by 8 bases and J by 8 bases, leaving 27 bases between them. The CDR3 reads CASQELRRGTVDGYTF. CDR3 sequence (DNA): TGTGCCAGCCAAGAGTTACGCAGGGGTACGGTGGACGGCTACACCTTC.

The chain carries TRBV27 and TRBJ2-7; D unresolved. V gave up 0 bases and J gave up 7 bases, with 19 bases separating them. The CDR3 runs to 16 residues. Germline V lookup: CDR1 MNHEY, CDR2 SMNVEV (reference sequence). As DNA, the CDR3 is TGTGCCAGCAGTTTATCGACGGCCGTTCGGGCCGGGGAGCAGTACTTC. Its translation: CASSLSTAVRAGEQYF.

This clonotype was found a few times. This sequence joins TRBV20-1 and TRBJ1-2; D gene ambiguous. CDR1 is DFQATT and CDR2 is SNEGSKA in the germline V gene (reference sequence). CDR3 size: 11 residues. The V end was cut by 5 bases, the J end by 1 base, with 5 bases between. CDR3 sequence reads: CSAWDNYGYTF. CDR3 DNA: TGCAGTGCTTGGGATAACTATGGCTACACCTTC.

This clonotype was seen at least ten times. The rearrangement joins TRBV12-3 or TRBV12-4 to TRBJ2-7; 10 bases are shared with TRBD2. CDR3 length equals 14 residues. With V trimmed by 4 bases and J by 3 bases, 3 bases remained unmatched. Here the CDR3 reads CASSSGLADYEQYF. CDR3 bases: TGTGCCAGCAGTTCCGGACTAGCGGACTACGAGCAGTACTTC.

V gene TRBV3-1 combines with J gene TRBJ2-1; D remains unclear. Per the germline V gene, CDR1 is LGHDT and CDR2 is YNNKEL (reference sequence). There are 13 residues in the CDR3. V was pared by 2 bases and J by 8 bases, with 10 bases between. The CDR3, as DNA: TGTGCCAGCAGCCAAATGCTAGTGGATGAGCAGTTCTTC. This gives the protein CASSQMLVDEQFF.

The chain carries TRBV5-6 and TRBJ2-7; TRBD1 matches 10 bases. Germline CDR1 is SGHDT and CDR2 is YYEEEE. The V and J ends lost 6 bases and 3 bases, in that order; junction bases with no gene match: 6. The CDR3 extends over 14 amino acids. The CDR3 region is CASTGTGDIYEQYF. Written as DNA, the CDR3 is TGTGCCAGCACCGGGACAGGGGACATCTACGAGCAGTACTTC.